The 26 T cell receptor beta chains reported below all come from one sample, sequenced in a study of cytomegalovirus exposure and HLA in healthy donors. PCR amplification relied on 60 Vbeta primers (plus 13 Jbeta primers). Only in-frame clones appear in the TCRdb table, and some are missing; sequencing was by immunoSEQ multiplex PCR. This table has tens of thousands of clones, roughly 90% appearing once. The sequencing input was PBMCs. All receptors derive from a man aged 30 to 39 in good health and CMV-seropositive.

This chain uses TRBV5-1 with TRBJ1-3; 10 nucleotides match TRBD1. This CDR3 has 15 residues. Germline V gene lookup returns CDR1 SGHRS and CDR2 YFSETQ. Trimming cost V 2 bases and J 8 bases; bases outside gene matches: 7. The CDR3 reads CASSLSGTGEYTIYF. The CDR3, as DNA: TGCGCCAGCAGCTTATCCGGGACAGGGGAATACACCATATATTTT.

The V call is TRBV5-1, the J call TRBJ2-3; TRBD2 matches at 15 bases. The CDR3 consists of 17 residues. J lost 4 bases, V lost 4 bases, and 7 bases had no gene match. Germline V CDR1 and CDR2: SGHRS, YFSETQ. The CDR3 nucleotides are TGCGCCAGCAGCCCCGGACTAGCGGGAGGGTCAGCAGATACGCAGTATTTT. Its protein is CASSPGLAGGSADTQYF.

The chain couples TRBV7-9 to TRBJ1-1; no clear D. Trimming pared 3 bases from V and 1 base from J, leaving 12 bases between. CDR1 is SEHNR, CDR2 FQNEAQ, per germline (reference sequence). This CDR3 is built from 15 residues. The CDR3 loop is CASSFIRETNTEAFF. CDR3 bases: TGTGCCAGCAGCTTTATCCGGGAAACGAACACTGAAGCTTTCTTT.

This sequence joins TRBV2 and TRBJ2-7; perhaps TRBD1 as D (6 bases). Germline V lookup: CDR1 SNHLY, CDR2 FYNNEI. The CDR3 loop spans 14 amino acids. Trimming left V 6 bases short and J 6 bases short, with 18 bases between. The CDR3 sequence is CASRTGTTGGEQYF. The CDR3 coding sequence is TGTGCCAGCAGAACCGGGACAACAGGAGGCGAGCAGTACTTC. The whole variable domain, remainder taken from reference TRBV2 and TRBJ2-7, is EPEVTQTPSHQVTQMGQEVILRCVPISNHLYFYWYRQILGQKVEFLVSFYNNEISEKSEIFDDQFSVERPDGSNFTLKIRSTKLEDSAMYFCASRTGTTGGEQYFGPGTRLTVT.

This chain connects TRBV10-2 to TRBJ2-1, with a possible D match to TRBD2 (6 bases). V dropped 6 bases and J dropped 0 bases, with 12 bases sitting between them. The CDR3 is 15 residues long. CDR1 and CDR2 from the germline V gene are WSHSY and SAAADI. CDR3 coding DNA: TGCGCCAGCAGGGGAGGTCCGGGCTCCTACAATGAGCAGTTCTTC. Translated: CASRGGPGSYNEQFF.

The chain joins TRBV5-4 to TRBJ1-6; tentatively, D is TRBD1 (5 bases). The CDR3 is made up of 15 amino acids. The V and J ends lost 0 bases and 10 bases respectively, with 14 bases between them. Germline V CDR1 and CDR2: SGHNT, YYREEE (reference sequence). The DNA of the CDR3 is TGTGCCAGCAGCTTGGAAAGGGGAGGCAACTCACCCCTCCACTTT. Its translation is CASSLERGGNSPLHF. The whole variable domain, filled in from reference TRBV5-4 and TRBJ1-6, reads ETGVTQSPTHLIKTRGQQVTLRCSSQSGHNTVSWYQQALGQGPQFIFQYYREEENGRGNFPPRFSGLQFPNYSSELNVNALELDDSALYLCASSLERGGNSPLHFGNGTRLTVT.

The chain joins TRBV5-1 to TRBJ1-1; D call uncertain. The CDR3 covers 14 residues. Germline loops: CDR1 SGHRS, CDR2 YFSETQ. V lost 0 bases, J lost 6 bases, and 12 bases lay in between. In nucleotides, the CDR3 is TGCGCCAGCAGCTTGGTCGCAGGAAATCCTGAAGCTTTCTTT. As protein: CASSLVAGNPEAFF.

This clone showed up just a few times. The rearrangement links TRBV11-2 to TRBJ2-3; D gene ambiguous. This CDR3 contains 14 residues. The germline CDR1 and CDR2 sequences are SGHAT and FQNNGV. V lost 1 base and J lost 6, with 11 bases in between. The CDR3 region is CASSLGSGRDTQYF. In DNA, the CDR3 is TGTGCCAGCAGCTTAGGGTCCGGCAGGGATACGCAGTATTTT. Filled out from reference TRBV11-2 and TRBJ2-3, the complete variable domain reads EAGVAQSPRYKIIEKRQSVAFWCNPISGHATLYWYQQILGQGPKLLIQFQNNGVVDDSQLPKDRFSAERLKGVDSTLKIQPAKLEDSAVYLCASSLGSGRDTQYFGPGTRLTVL.

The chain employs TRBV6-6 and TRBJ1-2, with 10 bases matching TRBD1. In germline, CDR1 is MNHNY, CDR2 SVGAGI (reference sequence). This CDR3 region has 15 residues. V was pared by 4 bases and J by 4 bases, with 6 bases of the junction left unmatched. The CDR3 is CASSFRQGAGYGYTF. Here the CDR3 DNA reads TGTGCCAGCAGTTTCCGACAGGGGGCCGGCTATGGCTACACCTTC.

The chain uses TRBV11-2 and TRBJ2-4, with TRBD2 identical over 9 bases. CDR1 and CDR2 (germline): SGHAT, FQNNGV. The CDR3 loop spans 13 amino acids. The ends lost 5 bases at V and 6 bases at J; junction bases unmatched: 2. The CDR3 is CASSSSGRNIQYF. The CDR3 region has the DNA TGTGCCAGCAGCAGTAGCGGGAGAAACATTCAGTACTTC. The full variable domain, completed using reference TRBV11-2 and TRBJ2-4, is EAGVAQSPRYKIIEKRQSVAFWCNPISGHATLYWYQQILGQGPKLLIQFQNNGVVDDSQLPKDRFSAERLKGVDSTLKIQPAKLEDSAVYLCASSSSGRNIQYFGAGTRLSVL.

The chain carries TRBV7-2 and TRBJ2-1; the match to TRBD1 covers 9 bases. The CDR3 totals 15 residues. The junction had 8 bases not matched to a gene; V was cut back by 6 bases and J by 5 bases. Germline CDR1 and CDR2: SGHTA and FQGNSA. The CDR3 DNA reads TGTGCCAGCAGTACTACCGGGACAGGGAACAATGAGCAGTTCTTC. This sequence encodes CASSTTGTGNNEQFF.

CDR3 protein: CASSAGGAGRSTEAFF. CDR3 sequence (DNA): TGTGCCAGCAGCGCGGGGGGCGCCGGGAGAAGCACTGAAGCTTTCTTT. The chain combines TRBV7-9 with TRBJ1-1, with D perhaps TRBD1 (6 bases). CDR3 length: 16 residues. V was clipped by 5 bases and J by 4 bases, with 20 bases between them. CDR1 SEHNR and CDR2 FQNEAQ come from the germline V gene (reference sequence).

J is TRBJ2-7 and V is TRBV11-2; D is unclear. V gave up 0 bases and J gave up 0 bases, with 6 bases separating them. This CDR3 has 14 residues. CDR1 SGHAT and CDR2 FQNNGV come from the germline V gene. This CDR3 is CASSLDGSSYEQYF. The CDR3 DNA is TGTGCCAGCAGCTTAGATGGCAGCTCCTACGAGCAGTACTTC.

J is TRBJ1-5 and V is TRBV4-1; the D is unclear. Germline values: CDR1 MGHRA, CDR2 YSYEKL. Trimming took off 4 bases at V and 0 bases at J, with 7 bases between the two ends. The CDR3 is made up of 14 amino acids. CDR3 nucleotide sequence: TGCGCCAGCAGCCCCCCAGGTAGCAATCAGCCCCAGCATTTT. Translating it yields CASSPPGSNQPQHF.

The DNA for the CDR3 is TGTGCCAGTTCGTCGGGACAGGGCTCTTATAGCAATCAGCCCCAGCATTTT. It yields the protein CASSSGQGSYSNQPQHF. V is TRBV2 and J is TRBJ1-5; 9 bases fit TRBD1. This CDR3 is 17 amino acids long. Per the germline V gene, CDR1 is SNHLY and CDR2 is FYNNEI. J lost 0 bases, V lost 9 bases, and 12 bases had no gene match. Variable domain in full (rest from reference TRBV2 and TRBJ1-5): EPEVTQTPSHQVTQMGQEVILRCVPISNHLYFYWYRQILGQKVEFLVSFYNNEISEKSEIFDDQFSVERPDGSNFTLKIRSTKLEDSAMYFCASSSGQGSYSNQPQHFGDGTRLSIL.

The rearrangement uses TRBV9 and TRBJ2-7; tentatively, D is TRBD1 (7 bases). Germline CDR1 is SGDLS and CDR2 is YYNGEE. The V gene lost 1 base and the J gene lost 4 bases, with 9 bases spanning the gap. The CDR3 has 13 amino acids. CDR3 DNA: TGTGCCAGCAGCGTATCAGGGGGGTACGAGCAGTACTTC. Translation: CASSVSGGYEQYF.

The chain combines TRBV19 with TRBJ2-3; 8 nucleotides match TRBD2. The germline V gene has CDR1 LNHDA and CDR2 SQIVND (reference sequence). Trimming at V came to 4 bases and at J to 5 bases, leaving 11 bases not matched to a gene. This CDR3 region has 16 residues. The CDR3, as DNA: TGTGCCAGTAGTACTTTAGCGGGAAAGAACGAAGATACGCAGTATTTT. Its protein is CASSTLAGKNEDTQYF.

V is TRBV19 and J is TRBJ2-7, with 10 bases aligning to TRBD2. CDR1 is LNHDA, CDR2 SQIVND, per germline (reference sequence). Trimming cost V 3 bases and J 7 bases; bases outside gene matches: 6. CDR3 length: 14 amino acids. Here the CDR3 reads CASSIASGSREQYF. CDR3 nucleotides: TGTGCCAGTAGTATTGCTAGCGGGAGTCGAGAGCAGTACTTC.

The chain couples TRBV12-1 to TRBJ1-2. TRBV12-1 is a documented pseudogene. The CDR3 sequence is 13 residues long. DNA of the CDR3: TGTGCCAGCAGCTCGCAGCGGGAATATGGCTACACCTTC. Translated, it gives CASSSQREYGYTF.

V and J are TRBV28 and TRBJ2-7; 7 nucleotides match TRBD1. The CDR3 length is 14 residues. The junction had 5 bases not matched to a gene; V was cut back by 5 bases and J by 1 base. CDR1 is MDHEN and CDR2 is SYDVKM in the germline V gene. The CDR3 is CASSRTGTSYEQYF. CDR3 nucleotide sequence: TGTGCCAGCAGTCGGACAGGTACTTCCTACGAGCAGTACTTC.

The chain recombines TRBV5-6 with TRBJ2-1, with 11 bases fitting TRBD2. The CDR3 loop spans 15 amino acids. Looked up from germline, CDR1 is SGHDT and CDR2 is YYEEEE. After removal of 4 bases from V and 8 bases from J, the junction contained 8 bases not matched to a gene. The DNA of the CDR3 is TGTGCCAGCAGCCACACTAGCGGGGGTGTCCATGAGCAGTTCTTC. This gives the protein CASSHTSGGVHEQFF. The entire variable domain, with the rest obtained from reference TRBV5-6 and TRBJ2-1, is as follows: DAGVTQSPTHLIKTRGQQVTLRCSPKSGHDTVSWYQQALGQGPQFIFQYYEEEERQRGNFPDRFSGHQFPNYSSELNVNALLLGDSALYLCASSHTSGGVHEQFFGPGTRLTVL.

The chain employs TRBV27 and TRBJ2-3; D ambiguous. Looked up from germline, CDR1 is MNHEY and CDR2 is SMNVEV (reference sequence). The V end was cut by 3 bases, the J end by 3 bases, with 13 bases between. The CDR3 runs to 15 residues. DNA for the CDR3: TGTGCCAGCAGTTTGTCGGTCGCAAAAACAGATACGCAGTATTTT. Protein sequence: CASSLSVAKTDTQYF.

The CDR3 region has the DNA TGCGCCAGCAGCTTGATTTTAGCGGGGGCTAGCACAGATACGCAGTATTTT. This sequence encodes CASSLILAGASTDTQYF. The V call is TRBV5-1, the J call TRBJ2-3, with 9 bases identical to TRBD2. Germline V gene lookup returns CDR1 SGHRS and CDR2 YFSETQ. V shed 1 base and J 0 bases; nucleotides not matched to a gene: 6. The CDR3 covers 17 residues.

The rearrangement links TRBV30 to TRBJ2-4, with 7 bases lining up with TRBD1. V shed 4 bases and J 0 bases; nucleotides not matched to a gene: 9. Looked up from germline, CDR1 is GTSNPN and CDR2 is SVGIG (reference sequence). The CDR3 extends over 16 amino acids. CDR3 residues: CAWTRGGLLAKNIQYF. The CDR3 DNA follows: TGTGCCTGGACCCGAGGGGGCCTATTAGCCAAAAACATTCAGTACTTC.

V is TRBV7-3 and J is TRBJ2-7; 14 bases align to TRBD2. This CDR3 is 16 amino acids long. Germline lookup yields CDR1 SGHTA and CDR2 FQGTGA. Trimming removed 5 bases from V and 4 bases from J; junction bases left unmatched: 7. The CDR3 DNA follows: TGTGCCAGCAGCATGGAGGGGACTAGCGGGAGTTACGAGCAGTACTTC. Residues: CASSMEGTSGSYEQYF.

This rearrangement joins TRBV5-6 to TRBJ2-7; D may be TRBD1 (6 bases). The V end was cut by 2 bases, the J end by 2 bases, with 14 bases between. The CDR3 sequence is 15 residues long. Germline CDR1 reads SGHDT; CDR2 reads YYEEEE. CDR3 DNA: TGTGCCAGCAGCTTATCACAGGGACCCACCTACGAGCAGTACTTC. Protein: CASSLSQGPTYEQYF. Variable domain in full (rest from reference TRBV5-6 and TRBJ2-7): DAGVTQSPTHLIKTRGQQVTLRCSPKSGHDTVSWYQQALGQGPQFIFQYYEEEERQRGNFPDRFSGHQFPNYSSELNVNALLLGDSALYLCASSLSQGPTYEQYFGPGTRLTVT.